This T cell receptor beta chain was recorded in a study of T-cell memory formation after mild COVID-19. The germline V gene encodes CDR1 LNHDA and CDR2 SQIVND (reference sequence). The CDR3 covers 15 residues. The V end was cut by 2 bases, the J end by 4 bases, with 12 bases between. A single record per CDR3 protein comes from TCRdb applying MiXCR to the 5' RACE reads. The top ten hold approximately 50% of the sample, which has roughly 13,000 distinct CDR3 sequences, roughly 19% seen once. In this sample, this clonotype turned up many times. This clonotype was obtained from an adult woman who had mild COVID-19 (a few samples of this study predate the infection). Cell type and time point are not known. The rearrangement joins TRBV19 to TRBJ2-1; no reliable D call. The sequenced sample was PBMCs or a T cell subset sorted from them (not recorded which). The CDR3 sequence: CASSITSFPYNEQFF. The CDR3 DNA sequence: TGTGCCAGTAGTATAACCAGTTTCCCATACAATGAGCAGTTCTTC. Filled out from reference TRBV19 and TRBJ2-1, the complete variable domain reads DGGITQSPKYLFRKEGQNVTLSCEQNLNHDAMYWYRQDPGQGLRLIYYSQIVNDFQKGDIAEGYSVSREKKESFPLTVTSAQKNPTAFYLCASSITSFPYNEQFFGPGTRLTVL.